Shown below are 18 T cell receptor beta chains from a single sample sequenced in a study of T-cell reconstitution after alpha-beta-depleted transplantation in children. Preparation of the TCRbeta library involved a method that used unique molecular identifiers. TCRdb independently ran MiXCR on the PCR reads; one entry per CDR3 protein. The sample holds 400,000 to 500,000 distinct CDR3 sequences, approximately 11% seen once. The sequencing used PBMCs from the stem cell graft donor, collected from the stem cell graft. All receptors derive from a human donor who donated a stem cell graft to a child with acute myeloid leukemia.

In its sample, this clonotype was seen a few times. The chain carries TRBV6-5 and TRBJ2-7, with 8 nucleotides matching TRBD1. The CDR3 has 15 residues. CDR1 and CDR2 from the germline V gene are MNHEY and SVGAGI. V lost 4 bases, J lost 0 bases, and 5 bases stayed unmatched. The CDR3 DNA reads TGTGCCAGCAGTTCACCGGGACAGGTCTCCTACGAGCAGTACTTC. As protein: CASSSPGQVSYEQYF.

The chain joins TRBV6-4 to TRBJ2-3; 10 bases align to TRBD1. The ends lost 5 bases at V and 5 bases at J; junction bases unmatched: 7. Per germline, CDR1 MRHNA and CDR2 SNTAGT. This CDR3 has 15 amino acids. CDR3 DNA sequence: TGTGCCAGCAGTACCGGGACAGGGGCAGGAGATACGCAGTATTTT. The encoded protein is CASSTGTGAGDTQYF.

This clonotype was seen at least ten times. This chain joins TRBV12-3 or TRBV12-4 and TRBJ2-3; D unclear. V gave up 3 bases and J gave up 3 bases, with 4 bases separating them. The CDR3 is 12 amino acids. For the CDR3, the DNA is TGTGCCAGCAGTTTTCAAACAGATACGCAGTATTTT. It encodes CASSFQTDTQYF.

V gene TRBV5-1 combines with J gene TRBJ2-1; D call uncertain. V was cut by 4 bases and J by 6 bases, with 17 bases left in between. The CDR3 totals 15 residues. The V gene's germline CDR1 is SGHRS and CDR2 YFSETQ. The CDR3 sequence: CASSPTTSAFNEQFF. CDR3 nucleotides: TGCGCCAGCAGCCCCACTACTTCCGCCTTCAATGAGCAGTTCTTC.

A few counts support this clonotype. The V call is TRBV12-3 or TRBV12-4, the J call TRBJ1-1; TRBD1 matches 12 bases. CDR3 length equals 19 residues. V lost 2 bases to trimming and J lost 4 bases; unmatched junction nucleotides: 14. The CDR3 nucleotides are TGTGCCAGCAGTTTATCAGTCGCGGGGACAGGGGGCTCGGGCACTGAAGCTTTCTTT. It is translated as CASSLSVAGTGGSGTEAFF.

As for this clonotype: In this CDR3 the conserved last residue, phenylalanine or tryptophan, is missing, so a read error is likely. The chain combines TRBV30 with TRBJ2-1; TRBD2 matches 8 bases. Germline V gene sequence: CDR1 GTSNPN, CDR2 SVGIG (reference sequence). V gave up 1 base and J gave up 10 bases; unmatched junction bases: 12. There are 15 residues in the CDR3. CDR3 in DNA: TGTGCCTGGAGTGGGACTTGCGGGGGGTATGGGGAGCAGTTCTTG. It codes for CAWSGTCGGYGEQFL.

This clonotype appeared many times. DNA for the CDR3: TGCAGTGCTAGCGAGGTAGCGGTAACCAAGAGAACCCAGTACTTC. This translates into CSASEVAVTKRTQYF. The rearrangement joins TRBV20-1 to TRBJ2-5; perhaps TRBD2 as D (6 bases). Germline V gene lookup returns CDR1 DFQATT and CDR2 SNEGSKA (reference sequence). The V end lost 3 bases, the J end lost 8 bases, and 22 bases lay between the germline ends. The CDR3 totals 15 residues.

This clonotype was seen more than once but under ten times. The chain has TRBV20-1 and TRBJ2-1; D perhaps matches TRBD2 (5 bases). CDR1 and CDR2 (germline): DFQATT, SNEGSKA (reference sequence). The CDR3 covers 14 residues. Trimming took 6 bases from V and 4 from J, leaving 16 bases between them. For the CDR3, the DNA is TGCAGTGCAACAATCCTCGGAGGATACAATGAGCAGTTCTTC. This sequence encodes CSATILGGYNEQFF.

This sequence joins TRBV7-8 and TRBJ2-5; TRBD1 or TRBD2 may be the D gene (6 bases each). Germline V gives CDR1 SGHVS, CDR2 FQNEAQ. The CDR3 extends over 16 amino acids. Trimming stripped 3 bases from V and 1 base from J, with 15 bases between. The CDR3 DNA reads as TGTGCCAGCAGCTTGTTAGGCGGGGACATCCAAGAGACCCAGTACTTC. Translating gives CASSLLGGDIQETQYF. The full variable domain, its missing parts supplied by reference TRBV7-8 and TRBJ2-5, is GAGVSQSPRYKVAKRGQDVALRCDPISGHVSLFWYQQALGQGPEFLTYFQNEAQLDKSGLPSDRFFAERPEGSVSTLKIQRTQQEDSAVYLCASSLLGGDIQETQYFGPGTRLLVL.

The chain carries TRBV5-4 and TRBJ1-4; TRBD1 might be the D (6 bases). Per germline, CDR1 SGHNT and CDR2 YYREEE (reference sequence). V was cut by 2 bases and J by 6 bases, with 11 bases left in between. The CDR3 is 14 amino acids. The CDR3 here is CASSFKTGDEKLFF. The CDR3 nucleotides read TGTGCCAGCAGCTTTAAGACAGGCGATGAAAAACTGTTTTTT.

The J gene is TRBJ1-1, the V gene TRBV9, with 11 nucleotides matching TRBD1. The CDR3 runs to 19 residues. CDR1 and CDR2 (germline): SGDLS, YYNGEE. Trimming at V came to 4 bases and at J to 4 bases, leaving 18 bases not matched to a gene. The CDR3 bases are TGTGCCAGCAGCCCCCGTGGGGGGGAGACCGGGACAGGGGGCACTGAAGCTTTCTTT. Its translation: CASSPRGGETGTGGTEAFF.

This clonotype was recorded a few times. This chain connects TRBV20-1 to TRBJ1-2; D perhaps matches TRBD1 (6 bases). Between the trimmed V and J ends, which lost 0 bases and 7 bases, there was a span of 18 bases. This CDR3 contains 15 residues. CDR1 is DFQATT, CDR2 SNEGSKA, per germline (reference sequence). The CDR3 region has the DNA TGCAGTGCTAGAGATTTGCGACAGGAATCCGTTGGCTACACCTTC. It encodes CSARDLRQESVGYTF.

This clonotype was observed a handful of times. The genes are TRBV12-3 or TRBV12-4 and TRBJ2-7; TRBD1 might be the D (5 bases). With 7 bases removed from V and 0 bases from J, the gap between germline ends came to 13 bases. The CDR3 is 14 amino acids. The CDR3 DNA sequence: TGTGCCAGCACTTACAACAGGCGCTCCTACGAGCAGTACTTC. Amino acids: CASTYNRRSYEQYF.

The chain couples TRBV7-2 to TRBJ1-4; maybe TRBD1 (6 bases). Germline CDR1 is SGHTA and CDR2 is FQGNSA. The CDR3 length is 15 residues. V shed 1 base and J shed 7 bases, with 13 bases lying between them. The CDR3 protein is CASSLGKQGGEKLFF. CDR3 DNA sequence: TGTGCCAGCAGCTTAGGCAAACAGGGCGGTGAAAAACTGTTTTTT.

The rearrangement joins TRBV5-1 to TRBJ2-2; 11 nucleotides line up with TRBD1. The CDR3 runs 16 residues. From germline, CDR1 is SGHRS and CDR2 YFSETQ. V was pared by 6 bases and J by 6 bases, with 10 bases of the junction left unmatched. Here the CDR3 reads CASTPAGQGAPGELFF. Here the CDR3 DNA reads TGCGCCAGCACCCCCGCAGGACAGGGGGCACCCGGGGAGCTGTTTTTT.

CDR3 coding DNA: TGTGCCAGCAGCTTAATGGGCCCCCCTGGACAAAATGAGCAGTTCTTC. It encodes CASSLMGPPGQNEQFF. This rearrangement joins TRBV7-3 to TRBJ2-1, with D possibly being TRBD1 (5 bases). The CDR3 is 16 residues long. The V end lost 1 base, the J end lost 7 bases, and 17 bases lay between the germline ends. Germline CDR1 reads SGHTA; CDR2 reads FQGTGA.

This clonotype was found many times. The chain is built from TRBV9 and TRBJ2-1; no definite D call. The CDR3 is made up of 15 amino acids. V lost 4 bases and J 1 base, leaving 12 bases between the germline ends. Per germline, CDR1 SGDLS and CDR2 YYNGEE. CDR3 in amino acids: CASSTDPYSYNEQFF. The CDR3 DNA reads TGTGCCAGCAGCACGGACCCTTATTCCTACAATGAGCAGTTCTTC.

This clonotype has a count of ten or more. The chain recombines TRBV5-1 with TRBJ2-7; a weak D match, TRBD1 (5 bases). The CDR3 loop spans 14 amino acids. Trimming removed 0 bases from V and 6 bases from J, with 13 bases in between. Germline V gives CDR1 SGHRS, CDR2 YFSETQ. The CDR3 region is CASSLGTGEGEQYV. In DNA form, the CDR3 reads TGCGCCAGCAGCTTGGGAACAGGTGAAGGCGAGCAGTACGTC.